This T cell receptor (beta chain) derives from a study of T cell repertoires in cytomegalovirus infection. Across the whole study: Both a matching HLA type and CMV infection were indicated by public TCR beta signatures.

TCRdb fed the reads into MiXCR, producing one record per CDR3 protein. The sample holds over 100,000 distinct CDR3 sequences, around 30% seen once. Study-wide findings and caveats: Cumulated frequencies of public TCR beta families served to identify carriers of CMV plus the relevant HLA. Across the ex vivo response, the dominant clonotypes were HLA-C-restricted CMV-specific TCR beta clonotypes.

This clonotype was found many times. The antigen remains undetermined. Specimen: CD8+ T cells from cultured PBMCs, collected from culture after CMV antigen stimulation. This clonotype originated in a human donor in good health (CMV status not recorded). Some clones in this sample may be carry-over from other donors' samples.

The CDR3 here is CASSLAKNTEAFF. The CDR3 region has the DNA TGTGCCAGCAGTTTAGCGAAGAACACTGAAGCTTTCTTT. J is TRBJ1-1 and V is TRBV12-3 or TRBV12-4; D call uncertain. CDR3 length: 13 residues. V lost 0 bases and J lost 1, with 3 bases in between.